This record covers a single TCR beta chain. This clonotype occurred a few times. Its specific antigen is unknown. Qualities for individual bases were not recorded, and no much larger clone is one base off. Inclusive of the bounding cysteine and phenylalanine, the CDR3 is 16 residues long. The sequence is cut down to CDR3 DNA, 48 bases in frame from base 1. The V end loses 4 bases and the J end loses 0 bases, and a stretch of 12 bases separates them. The sample originates from a study of human T cells and chemical hapten exposure (TCRdb year 2021). At the level of the whole study: For sensitization, 2% DPC in acetone was applied to an approximately 2 cm by approximately 2 cm area of upper inner arm skin. Patients additionally received weekly therapeutic DPC doses to the scalp throughout the roughly 25-week study period. Patch testing was done on the upper back using Finn chambers containing 0.01% DPC, and results were scored after 6 days according to International Contact Dermatitis Research Group standards. Alopecia areata with under or over 50% scalp involvement, alopecia totalis and alopecia universalis were represented in the patient cohort, which was mostly female. Libraries were pooled for sequencing, and per-sample TCR yields varied mainly because of small differences in library volumes within the pool. The study tracked peripheral blood TCR repertoire changes in vivo during primary and secondary sensitization to the hapten diphenylcyclopropenone (DPC) in alopecia patients. Blood samples were taken from patients before sensitization (week 0) and at 2, 6 and about 24 weeks after DPC sensitization. Blood for TCR sequencing was provided by twenty-nine alopecia patients at one to four time points (pre-sensitization, 2, 6 and 24 weeks).

This sample's time point label indicates: pre-sensitization, week 0. In the paper's terms, the treatment or condition label means: therapeutic diphenylcyclopropenone sensitization with weekly scalp DPC. At each patch-test visit, blood was drawn before the patch test was applied. Patients were eligible if aged 18 to 70, diagnosed with alopecia and judged suitable for DPC therapy, and pregnant patients were excluded. Unfractionated whole blood was collected in Tempus Blood RNA tubes, and total RNA was extracted from that blood. Results the study describes overall, beyond this receptor: Alopecia, a presumed autoimmune disease, was present in all patients, so the immune response of the patients might differ from that of healthy individuals. Compared with pre-sensitization or healthy control sets, expanded TCRs formed significantly more large CDR3 similarity clusters, which is consistent with antigen-driven responses. DPC sensitization did not change how many TCRs were above 1 in 1000 frequency, and no evidence was found of alterations in global repertoire structure. Repeated subsampling changed both the strength of the expansion versus patch-test correlation and the threshold at which the correlation became significant. Patch test score was positively correlated with the number of PT1 expanded TCRs, with significance at thresholds 8, 16 and 32 but not at 4.

Library prep was done by RACE. These reads were obtained on a NextSeq 500. During library preparation, unique molecular identifiers were attached to individual cDNA molecules so that TCRs could be counted quantitatively and reproducibly. From each blood RNA sample, both TCR alpha and TCR beta chains were sequenced. The study's own analysis went as follows. The median number of TCRs per sample was approximately 93,000, ranging from roughly 23,224 to 690,600. The Decombinator software suite was used to annotate V, J and CDR3 in the TCR reads. Every sample was subsampled to the same number of TCRs (28,000) for the PS versus PT1 abundance plots. TCRs were defined as expanded if absent before sensitization and observed at least eight times at the 2-week time point. TCRdb redid the processing of the public reads, applying fastp at Q25 and MiXCR, and retained in-frame beta chains. Rows matching on CDR3 protein sequence are summarized as one entry with the most common DNA and genes. TCRdb's processing, not the study's, gives the V and J calls here. The sample includes about 250,000 distinct CDR3 sequences, with around 7.7% observed a single time. Jointly, the top ten make up about 1.2% of the sample.

The V gene is TRBV12-3 or TRBV12-4 and the J gene is TRBJ1-4; tentative D gene TRBD1, with 5 bases matching. This receptor was identified in a young man with alopecia areata. Some clones in this sample may be carry-over from other donors' samples. Specimen: whole blood, collected in connection with sensitization to the hapten diphenylcyclopropenone (DPC). The CDR3 sequence is CASSYQGGATNEKLFF. The sequenced DNA is TGTGCCAGCAGTTACCAGGGTGGGGCAACTAATGAAAAACTGTTTTTT.